The T cell receptor (beta chain) described here comes from a study of blood T cell repertoires in COVID-19 (dated by TCRdb to about 2020). For the wider study: The collaborator samples originated in the United States, Italy and Spain and spanned the acute and convalescent phases of COVID-19. The repertoires were released in a freely available public database meant as a resource for research on the immune response to SARS-CoV-2. The dataset comprised deeply sampled blood TCRbeta repertoires from subjects exposed to, actively infected with, or recovered from COVID-19. The material from the prospective study consisted of cDNA or gDNA derived from T cells, B-cell-depleted T cells, or PBMCs. Samples were obtained from the ongoing ImmuneRACE study (first 160 participants) and from 1,000 to 1,500 subjects provided by 6 global collaborators. Where available, HLA class I and class II types were taken from metadata supplied by the sample provider and were not determined by assay-based typing. Nearly every sample came with metadata listing a de-identified subject ID, COVID-19 status, age in years and sex. Paper-wide results and their limitations: How much clinical and demographic metadata was included differed by source and by participant, and the metadata was provided uncurated.

Participants in the prospective study were aged 18 to 89 years, lived in some 24 United States geographic areas, and enrolled through a virtual design. Cohort assignment in the prospective study relied on participant-reported clinical history from a screening survey and a study questionnaire. ImmuneRACE Cohort 3 recovered participants were defined by two consecutive negative NP/OP PCR tests, healthcare professional clearance, or symptom resolution. In the prospective study, mobile phlebotomists collected whole blood, serum and a nasopharyngeal or oropharyngeal swab from each participant. Additional blood draws and questionnaires over a 2-month period could optionally be provided by prospective study participants. Before DNA extraction, prospective study blood samples were shipped either frozen or at room temperature. Trimming takes 6 bases off V and 10 bases off J; junction bases not matched to a gene: 13. According to the germline V gene (reference sequence), CDR1 reads SEHNR and CDR2 reads FQNEAQ. The CDR3 starts with the cysteine, ends with the phenylalanine, and has 15 residues. Solely the CDR3 DNA is kept, with 45 bases framed from the first base.

TCRbeta CDR3 regions were amplified from genomic DNA by means of the immunoSEQ Assay, a bias-controlled multiplex PCR. As for the original processing: Nucleated cell counts per sample were estimated from amplification of reference gene primers within the assay. To quantify the absolute abundance of each unique TCRbeta CDR3 rearrangement, sequence reads were collapsed and filtered. For each sample, productive Simpson clonality was calculated by taking the square root of Simpson's diversity index across productive rearrangements. This is the immuneACCESS table as TCRdb keeps it, with only in-frame sequences that have V and J called. A part of the clones is gone; compared with another copy, unresolved V genes explain less than half, and the rest is unexplained. V and J calls and clone size are copied from that table; D and trimming were computed from the DNA. The sample table contains about 370,000 clones; only one count was recorded for 75% to 90% of them. The ten largest account for about 1% of the sample.

This clone was counted once. Its specific antigen is unknown. The sample holds no much larger clone one base away, and base qualities are not on file. Recombination joined TRBV7-9 with TRBJ2-1, with 9 junctional bases fitting TRBD1. This receptor was obtained from a man aged 18-30 years who had recovered from COVID-19. Sequencing was carried out using PBMCs or T cells enriched from blood (not recorded which). The nucleotides read TGTGCCAGCAGGGGAGTGGACAGGGGTCGAAACGAGCAGTTCTTC. Translation gives CASRGVDRGRNEQFF.